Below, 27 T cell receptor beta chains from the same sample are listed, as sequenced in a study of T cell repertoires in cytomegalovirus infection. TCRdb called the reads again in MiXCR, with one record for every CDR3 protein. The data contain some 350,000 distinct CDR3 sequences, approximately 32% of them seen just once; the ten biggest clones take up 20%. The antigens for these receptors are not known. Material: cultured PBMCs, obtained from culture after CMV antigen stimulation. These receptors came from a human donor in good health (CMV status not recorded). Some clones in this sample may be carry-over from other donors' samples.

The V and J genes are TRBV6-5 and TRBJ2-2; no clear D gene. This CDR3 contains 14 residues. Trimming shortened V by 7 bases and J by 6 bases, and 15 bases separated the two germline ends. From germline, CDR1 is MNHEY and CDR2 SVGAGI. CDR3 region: CASTPSTIAGELFF. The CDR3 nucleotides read TGTGCCAGCACCCCGTCAACCATCGCCGGGGAGCTGTTTTTT.

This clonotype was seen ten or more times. CDR3 sequence (DNA): TGCGCCAGCAGCTTGGAACGGGGATACACTGAAGCTTTCTTT. It encodes CASSLERGYTEAFF. V is TRBV5-1 and J is TRBJ1-1; D is ambiguous. V lost 0 bases and J 3 bases, leaving 9 bases between the germline ends. This CDR3 comprises 14 residues. Germline V gene sequence: CDR1 SGHRS, CDR2 YFSETQ.

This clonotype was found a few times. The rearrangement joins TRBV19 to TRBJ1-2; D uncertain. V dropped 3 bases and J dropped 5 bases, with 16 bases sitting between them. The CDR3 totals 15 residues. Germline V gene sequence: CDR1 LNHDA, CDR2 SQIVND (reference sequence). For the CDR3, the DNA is TGTGCCAGTAGTATCCCTCTCGGAGAGATATATGGCTACACCTTC. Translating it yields CASSIPLGEIYGYTF.

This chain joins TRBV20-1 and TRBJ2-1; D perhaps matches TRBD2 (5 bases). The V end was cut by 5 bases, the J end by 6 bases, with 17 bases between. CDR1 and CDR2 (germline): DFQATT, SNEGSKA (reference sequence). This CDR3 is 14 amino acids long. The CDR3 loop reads CSAFEGLMGNEQFF. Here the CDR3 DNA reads TGCAGTGCTTTTGAGGGCCTTATGGGCAATGAGCAGTTCTTC.

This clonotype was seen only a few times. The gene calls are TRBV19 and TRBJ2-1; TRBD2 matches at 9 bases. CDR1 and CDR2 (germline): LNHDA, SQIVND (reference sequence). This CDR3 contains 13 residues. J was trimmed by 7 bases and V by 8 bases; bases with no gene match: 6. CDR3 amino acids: CASASGGLNEQFF. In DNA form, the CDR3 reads TGTGCCAGTGCAAGCGGGGGGTTAAATGAGCAGTTCTTC.

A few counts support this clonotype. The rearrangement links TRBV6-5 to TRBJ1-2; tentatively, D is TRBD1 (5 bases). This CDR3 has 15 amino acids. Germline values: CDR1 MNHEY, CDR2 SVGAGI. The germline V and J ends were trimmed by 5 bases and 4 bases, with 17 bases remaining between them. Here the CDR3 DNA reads TGTGCCAGCAGTCGATCAGGGAGAGGGGTCTATGGCTACACCTTC. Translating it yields CASSRSGRGVYGYTF.

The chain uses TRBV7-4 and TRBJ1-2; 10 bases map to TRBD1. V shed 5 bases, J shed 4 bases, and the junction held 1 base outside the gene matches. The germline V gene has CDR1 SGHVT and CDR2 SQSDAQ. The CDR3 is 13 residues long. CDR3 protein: CASSGTGAYGYTF. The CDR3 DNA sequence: TGTGCCAGCAGCGGGACAGGGGCCTATGGCTACACCTTC.

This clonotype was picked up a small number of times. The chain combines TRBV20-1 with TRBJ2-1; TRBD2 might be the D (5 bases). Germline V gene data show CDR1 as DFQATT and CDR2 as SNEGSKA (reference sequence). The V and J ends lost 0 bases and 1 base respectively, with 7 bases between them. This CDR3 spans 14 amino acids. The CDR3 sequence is CSARDTSSYNEQFF. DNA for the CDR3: TGCAGTGCTAGAGATACTAGTTCCTACAATGAGCAGTTCTTC.

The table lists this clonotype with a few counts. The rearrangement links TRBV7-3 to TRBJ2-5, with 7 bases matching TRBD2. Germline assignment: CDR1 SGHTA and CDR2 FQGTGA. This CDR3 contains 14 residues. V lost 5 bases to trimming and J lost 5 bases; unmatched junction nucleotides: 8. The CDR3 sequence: CASSLAGVGETQYF. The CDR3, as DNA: TGTGCCAGCAGCCTCGCGGGAGTTGGGGAGACCCAGTACTTC.

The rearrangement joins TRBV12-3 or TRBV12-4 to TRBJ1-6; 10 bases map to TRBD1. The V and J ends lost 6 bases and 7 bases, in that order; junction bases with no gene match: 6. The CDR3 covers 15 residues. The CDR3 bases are TGTGCCAGCAGCCGACAGGGGGCCCGAAATTCACCCCTCCACTTT. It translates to CASSRQGARNSPLHF.

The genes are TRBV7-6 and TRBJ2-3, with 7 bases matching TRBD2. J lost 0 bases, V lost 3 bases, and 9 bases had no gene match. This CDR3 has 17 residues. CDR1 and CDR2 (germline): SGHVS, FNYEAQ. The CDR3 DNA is TGTGCCAGCAGCTTTGGGATAGCGGGCCCTAGCACAGATACGCAGTATTTT. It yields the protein CASSFGIAGPSTDTQYF.

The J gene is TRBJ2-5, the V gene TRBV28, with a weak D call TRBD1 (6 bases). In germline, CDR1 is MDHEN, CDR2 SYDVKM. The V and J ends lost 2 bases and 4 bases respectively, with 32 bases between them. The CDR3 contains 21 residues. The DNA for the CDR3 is TGTGCCAGCAGTTTAGCCAGCATCGGGATGGTCGGAGTAAGGGGGAGAGAGACCCAGTACTTC. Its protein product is CASSLASIGMVGVRGRETQYF.

The CDR3 is CATGQTLFSGNTIYF. CDR3 nucleotide sequence: TGTGCCACCGGACAGACTCTCTTCTCTGGAAACACCATATATTTT. This chain joins TRBV19 and TRBJ1-3, with a weak D call TRBD1 (6 bases). CDR1 is LNHDA and CDR2 is SQIVND in the germline V gene (reference sequence). CDR3 length equals 15 residues. Trimming left V 10 bases short and J 0 bases short, with 16 bases between.

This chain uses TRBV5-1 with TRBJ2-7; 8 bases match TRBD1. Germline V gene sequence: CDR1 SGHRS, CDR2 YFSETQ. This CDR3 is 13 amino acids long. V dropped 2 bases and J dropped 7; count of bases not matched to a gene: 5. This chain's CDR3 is CASSFPDRDEQYF. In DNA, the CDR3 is TGCGCCAGCAGCTTCCCGGACAGGGATGAGCAGTACTTC.

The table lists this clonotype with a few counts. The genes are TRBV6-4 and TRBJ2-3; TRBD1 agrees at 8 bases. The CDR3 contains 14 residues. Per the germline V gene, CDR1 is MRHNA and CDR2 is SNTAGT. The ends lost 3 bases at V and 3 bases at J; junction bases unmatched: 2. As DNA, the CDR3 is TGTGCCAGCAGTGAACAGGGGGAAACAGATACGCAGTATTTT. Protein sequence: CASSEQGETDTQYF.

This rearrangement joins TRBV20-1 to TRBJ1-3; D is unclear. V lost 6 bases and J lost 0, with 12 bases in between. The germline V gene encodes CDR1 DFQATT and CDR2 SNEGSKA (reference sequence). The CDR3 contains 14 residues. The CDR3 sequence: CSATKRGSGNTIYF. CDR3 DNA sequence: TGCAGTGCCACAAAGCGAGGCTCTGGAAACACCATATATTTT.

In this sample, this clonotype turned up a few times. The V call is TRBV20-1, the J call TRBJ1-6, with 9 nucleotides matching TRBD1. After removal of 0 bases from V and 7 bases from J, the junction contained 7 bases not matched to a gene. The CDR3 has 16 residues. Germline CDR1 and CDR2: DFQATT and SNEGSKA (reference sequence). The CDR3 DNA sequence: TGCAGTGCTAGAGAAGTTCCGGGACAGGGCAATTCACCCCTCCACTTT. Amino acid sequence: CSAREVPGQGNSPLHF.

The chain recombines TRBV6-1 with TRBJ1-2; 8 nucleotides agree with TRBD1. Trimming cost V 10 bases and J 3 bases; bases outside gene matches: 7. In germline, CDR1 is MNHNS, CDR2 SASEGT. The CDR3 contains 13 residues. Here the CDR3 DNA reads TGTGCCAACTCCGGACAGGGCGACTATGGCTACACCTTC. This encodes CANSGQGDYGYTF.

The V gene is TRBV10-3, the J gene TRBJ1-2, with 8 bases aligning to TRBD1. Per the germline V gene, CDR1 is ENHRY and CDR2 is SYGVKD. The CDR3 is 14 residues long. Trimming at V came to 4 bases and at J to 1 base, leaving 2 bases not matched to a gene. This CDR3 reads CAISGTGFNYGYTF. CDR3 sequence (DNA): TGTGCCATCAGTGGGACAGGGTTTAACTATGGCTACACCTTC.

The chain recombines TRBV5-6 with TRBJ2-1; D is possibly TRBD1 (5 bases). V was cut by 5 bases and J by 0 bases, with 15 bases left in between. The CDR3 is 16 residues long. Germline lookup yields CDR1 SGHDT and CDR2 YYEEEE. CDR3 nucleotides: TGTGCCAGCAGAAAACAAGTCCAGGGCTCCTACAATGAGCAGTTCTTC. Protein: CASRKQVQGSYNEQFF.

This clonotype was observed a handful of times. Here the CDR3 reads CASSSPGLADTQYF. The DNA of the CDR3 is TGTGCCAGTAGTAGCCCAGGACTAGCAGATACGCAGTATTTT. The rearrangement links TRBV19 to TRBJ2-3, with TRBD2 identical over 7 bases. CDR1 is LNHDA and CDR2 is SQIVND in the germline V gene (reference sequence). Losses at the gene ends were 4 bases for V and 4 bases for J; bases not matched to a gene: 5. The CDR3 is 14 amino acids.

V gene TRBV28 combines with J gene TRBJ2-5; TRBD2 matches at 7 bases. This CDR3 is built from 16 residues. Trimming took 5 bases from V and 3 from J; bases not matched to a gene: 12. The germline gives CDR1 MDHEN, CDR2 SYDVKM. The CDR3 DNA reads TGTGCCAGCAGTCCATCCGCACTAGCGCCAAAAGAGACCCAGTACTTC. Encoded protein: CASSPSALAPKETQYF.

CDR3 nucleotides: TGTGCCAGCAGCTTACTTAGCCCCGGGGAGCTGTTTTTT. Protein sequence: CASSLLSPGELFF. V gene TRBV7-9 combines with J gene TRBJ2-2, with unresolved D. The CDR3 loop spans 13 amino acids. Trimming removed 2 bases at V and 6 bases at J, with 7 bases between. From germline, CDR1 is SEHNR and CDR2 FQNEAQ (reference sequence).

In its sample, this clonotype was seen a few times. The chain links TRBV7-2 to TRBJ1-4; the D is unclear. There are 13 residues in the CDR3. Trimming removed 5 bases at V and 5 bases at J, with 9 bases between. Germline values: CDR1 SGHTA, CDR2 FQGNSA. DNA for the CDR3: TGTGCCAGCAGCGGAAGGTTAAATGAAAAACTGTTTTTT. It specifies CASSGRLNEKLFF.

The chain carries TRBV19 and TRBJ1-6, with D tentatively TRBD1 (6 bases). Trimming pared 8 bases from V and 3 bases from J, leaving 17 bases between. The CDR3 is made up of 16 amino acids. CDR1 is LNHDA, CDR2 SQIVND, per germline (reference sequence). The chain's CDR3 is CASSQFDRSYNSPLHF. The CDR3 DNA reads TGTGCCAGTTCTCAATTCGACAGGAGCTATAATTCACCCCTCCACTTT.

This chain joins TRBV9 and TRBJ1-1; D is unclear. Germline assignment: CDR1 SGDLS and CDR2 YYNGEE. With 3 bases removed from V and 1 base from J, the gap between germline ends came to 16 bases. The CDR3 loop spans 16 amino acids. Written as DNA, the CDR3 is TGTGCCAGCAGCGCCCTACTCGGTGGAAGGAACACTGAAGCTTTCTTT. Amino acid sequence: CASSALLGGRNTEAFF.

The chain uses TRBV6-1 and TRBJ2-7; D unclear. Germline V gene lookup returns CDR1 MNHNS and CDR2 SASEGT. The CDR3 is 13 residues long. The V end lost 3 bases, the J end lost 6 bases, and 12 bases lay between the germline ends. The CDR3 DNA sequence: TGTGCCAGCAGTGACCTTTTTGGGGTCGAGCAGTACTTC. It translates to CASSDLFGVEQYF.